This TCR beta chain was profiled in a study of T cell repertoires in cytomegalovirus infection. Study details: The study used recently identified HLA-C-restricted and well-studied HLA-B-restricted CMV epitopes. The study, taken as a whole, reports: Cumulative public TCR beta family frequency identified CMV carriers with the relevant HLA.

Each CDR3 protein is one row after TCRdb ran MiXCR on the reads. The table has 650,000 to 850,000 distinct CDR3 sequences, almost 30% seen once. A remark on this clonotype: As yet, its antigen is unknown.

The V end was cut by 2 bases, the J end by 8 bases, with 13 bases between. Per germline, CDR1 SGHRS and CDR2 YFSETQ. This CDR3 spans 13 amino acids. The chain uses TRBV5-1 and TRBJ1-1, with D possibly TRBD1 on 5 matching bases. The material was cultured CD8+ T cells from PBMCs, obtained from culture after CMV antigen stimulation. The sequence was obtained from a human donor in good health (CMV status not recorded). Some clones in this sample may be carry-over from other donors' samples. The chain's CDR3 is CASSFPGTLEAFF. For the CDR3, the DNA is TGCGCCAGCAGCTTTCCGGGGACCCTGGAAGCTTTCTTT.